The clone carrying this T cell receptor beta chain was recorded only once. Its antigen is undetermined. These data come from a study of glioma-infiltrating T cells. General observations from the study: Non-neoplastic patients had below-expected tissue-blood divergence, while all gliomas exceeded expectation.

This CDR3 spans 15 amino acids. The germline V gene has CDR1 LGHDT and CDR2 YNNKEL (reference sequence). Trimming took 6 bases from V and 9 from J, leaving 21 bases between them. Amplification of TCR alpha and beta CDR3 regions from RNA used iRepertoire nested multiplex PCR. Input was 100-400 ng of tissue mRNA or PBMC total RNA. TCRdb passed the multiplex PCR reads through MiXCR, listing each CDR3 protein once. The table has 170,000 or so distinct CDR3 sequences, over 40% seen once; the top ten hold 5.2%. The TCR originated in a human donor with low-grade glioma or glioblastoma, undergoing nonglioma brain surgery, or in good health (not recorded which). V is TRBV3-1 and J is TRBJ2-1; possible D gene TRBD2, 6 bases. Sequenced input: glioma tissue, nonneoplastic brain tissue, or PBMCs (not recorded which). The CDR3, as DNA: TGTGCCAGCAGGTCGGGGGTATCAGCGTTCGGTGAGCAGTTCTTC. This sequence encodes CASRSGVSAFGEQFF.